This T cell receptor (beta chain) was recorded in a study of T cell repertoires in cytomegalovirus infection. This CDR3 spans 15 amino acids. Trimming stripped 5 bases from V and 4 bases from J, with 20 bases between. Germline V CDR1 and CDR2: DFQATT, SNEGSKA (reference sequence). TCRdb fed the reads into MiXCR, producing one record per CDR3 protein. The sample lists fewer than 350,000 distinct CDR3 sequences; 9.5% were seen once. This clonotype was detected only a few times. The origin of this receptor is a human donor in good health (CMV status not recorded). Some clones in this sample may be carry-over from other donors' samples. The sequenced material came from PBMCs. The chain combines TRBV20-1 with TRBJ1-1; D gene unclear. CDR3 residues: CSAGQTIGRGTEAFF. CDR3 bases: TGCAGTGCTGGTCAGACGATTGGGCGAGGCACTGAAGCTTTCTTT.